A selection of T cell receptor beta chains follows, all from one sample in a study. Sequencing used immunoSEQ multiplex PCR; TCRdb keeps in-frame clones, though not all of them. This sample has under 90,000 clones, with approximately 92% found just once. The sequenced material came from PBMCs. Source of these receptors: a middle-aged man with rheumatoid arthritis. CDR3s include the opening cysteine and the closing phenylalanine or tryptophan. Fields, in order: D gene, J gene, V gene, clone size, CDR3 DNA, CDR3 protein. The D gene is left open where the match is weak. Clone size is not always given. Where it is, it says once, few, many or a class for expanded clones.

>-|TRBJ2-3|TRBV5-8|-
TGTGCCAGCAGTTGGTCTACGCAGTATTTT
CASSWSTQYF
>-|TRBJ1-5|TRBV19|-
TGTGCCAGTAGTCCCCAGGGACGAGGGAATAGCAATCAGCCCCAGCATTTT
CASSPQGRGNSNQPQHF
>-|TRBJ2-5|TRBV5-1|-
TGCGCCAGCAGCTTGGGGATACAGGAACAGACCCAGTACTTC
CASSLGIQEQTQYF
>TRBD1|TRBJ1-2|TRBV16|-
TGTGCCAGCAGCCAAGGGGACAGGGTCTATGGCTACACCTTC
CASSQGDRVYGYTF
>TRBD1|TRBJ1-5|TRBV28|few
TGTGCCAGCAGTTTACCACAGGGGGCCTCCACTCAGCCCCAGCATTTT
CASSLPQGASTQPQHF
>-|TRBJ2-7|TRBV3-1/TRBV3-2|-
TGTGCCAGCAGCCTTTGGACCTCCTACGAGCAGTACTTC
CASSLWTSYEQYF
>-|TRBJ1-1|TRBV27|-
TGTGCCAGCAGTTTCTTCCCGTCGACAGCCTTTTTCACTGAAGCTTTCTTT
CASSFFPSTAFFTEAFF
>-|TRBJ2-7|TRBV5-6|-
TGTGCCAGCAGCTTGGGACTTCGCAGGGTCTACGAGCAGTACTTC
CASSLGLRRVYEQYF
>-|TRBJ1-2|TRBV7-3|few
TGTGCCAGCAGCTCCCCAGGCGAAAATTATGGCTACACCTTC
CASSSPGENYGYTF
>-|TRBJ2-3|TRBV3-1/TRBV3-2|-
TGTGCCAGCAGCCAAGGTTCTAGCACAGATACGCAGTATTTT
CASSQGSSTDTQYF
>TRBD1|TRBJ1-2|TRBV7-2|-
TGTGCCAGCAGCTTAGGGGCAGGGGGCATCTATGGCTACACCTTC
CASSLGAGGIYGYTF
>-|TRBJ2-1|TRBV11-2|-
TGTGCCAGCAGCTTACATTCCCTTGACTTCTACAATGAGCAGTTCTTC
CASSLHSLDFYNEQFF
>-|TRBJ1-4|TRBV19|-
TGTGCCAGTACGCACGGGGGGGCAACTAATGAAAAACTGTTTTTT
CASTHGGATNEKLFF
>-|TRBJ2-2|TRBV7-2|-
TGTGCCAGCAGCTTCCGGGACATAGACACCGGGGAGCTGTTTTTT
CASSFRDIDTGELFF
>TRBD1|TRBJ1-5|TRBV4-1|-
TGCGCCAGCAGCCTTTCCGGGACAGGGGGCAATCAGCCCCAGCATTTT
CASSLSGTGGNQPQHF
>TRBD2|TRBJ2-3|TRBV24-1|-
TGTGCCACCAGTGATTTGCCTAGCGGGAGTGCAGATACGCAGTATTTT
CATSDLPSGSADTQYF
>-|TRBJ1-1|TRBV3-1/TRBV3-2|-
TGTGCCAGCAGCCCTTCGCCAGGGAGGGTGACTGAAGCTTTCTTT
CASSPSPGRVTEAFF
>-|TRBJ2-3|TRBV4-1|-
TGCGCCAGCAGCCAAGGATCCGTCACAGATACGCAGTATTTT
CASSQGSVTDTQYF